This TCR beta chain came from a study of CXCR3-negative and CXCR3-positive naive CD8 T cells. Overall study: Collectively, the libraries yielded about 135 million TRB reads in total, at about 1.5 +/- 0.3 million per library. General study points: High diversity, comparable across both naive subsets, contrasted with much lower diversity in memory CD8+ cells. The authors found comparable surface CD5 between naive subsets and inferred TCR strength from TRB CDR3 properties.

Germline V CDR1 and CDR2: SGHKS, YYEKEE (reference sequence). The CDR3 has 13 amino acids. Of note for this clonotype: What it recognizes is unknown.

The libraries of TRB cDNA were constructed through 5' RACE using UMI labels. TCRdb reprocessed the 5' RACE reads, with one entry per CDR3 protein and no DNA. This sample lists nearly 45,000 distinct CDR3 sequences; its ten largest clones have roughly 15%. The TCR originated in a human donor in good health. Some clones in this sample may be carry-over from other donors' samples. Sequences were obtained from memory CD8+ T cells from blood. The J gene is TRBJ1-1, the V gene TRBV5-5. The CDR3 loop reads CASSLILNTEAFF.